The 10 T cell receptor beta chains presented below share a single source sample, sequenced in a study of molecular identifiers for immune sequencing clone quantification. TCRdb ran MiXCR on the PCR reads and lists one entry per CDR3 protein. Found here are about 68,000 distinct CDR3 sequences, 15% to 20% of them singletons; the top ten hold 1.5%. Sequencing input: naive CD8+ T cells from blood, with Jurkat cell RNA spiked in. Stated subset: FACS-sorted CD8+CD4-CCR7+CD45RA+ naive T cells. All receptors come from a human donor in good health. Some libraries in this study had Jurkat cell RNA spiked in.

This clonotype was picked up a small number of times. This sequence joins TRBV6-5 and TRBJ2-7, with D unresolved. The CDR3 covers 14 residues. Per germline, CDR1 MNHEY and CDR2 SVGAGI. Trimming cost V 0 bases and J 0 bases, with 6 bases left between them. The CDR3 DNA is TGTGCCAGCAGTTACTCGGGCGGCTCCTACGAGCAGTACTTC. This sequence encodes CASSYSGGSYEQYF.

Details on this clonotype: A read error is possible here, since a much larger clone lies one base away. The CDR3 loop is CASSVQDTGEPFF. CDR3 DNA: TGTGCCAGTAGCGTGCAGGACACCGGGGAGCCGTTTTTT. The V and J genes are TRBV19 and TRBJ2-2, with D possibly being TRBD1 or TRBD2 (5 bases each). The CDR3 contains 13 residues. The germline V gene encodes CDR1 LNHDA and CDR2 SQIVND (reference sequence).

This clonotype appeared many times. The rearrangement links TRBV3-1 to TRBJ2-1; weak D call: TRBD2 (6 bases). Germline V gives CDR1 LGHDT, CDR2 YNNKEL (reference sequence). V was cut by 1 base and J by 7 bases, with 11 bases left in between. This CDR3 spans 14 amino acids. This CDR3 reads CASSQAGTGNEQFF. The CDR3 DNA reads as TGTGCCAGCAGCCAAGCAGGGACTGGAAATGAGCAGTTCTTC.

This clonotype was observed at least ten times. CDR3: CASSRVGADEQFF. The CDR3 DNA reads TGTGCCAGCAGCCGAGTGGGGGCTGATGAGCAGTTCTTC. The genes are TRBV7-6 and TRBJ2-1, with TRBD1 as a possible D gene (6 bases). In germline, CDR1 is SGHVS, CDR2 FNYEAQ. Trimming took off 5 bases at V and 8 bases at J, with 13 bases between the two ends. This CDR3 has 13 amino acids.

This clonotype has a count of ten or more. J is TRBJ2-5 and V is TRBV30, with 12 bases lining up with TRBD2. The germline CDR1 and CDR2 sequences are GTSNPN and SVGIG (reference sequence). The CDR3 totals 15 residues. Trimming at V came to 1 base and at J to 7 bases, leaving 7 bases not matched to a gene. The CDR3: CAWSAGTSGWGTQYF. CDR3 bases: TGTGCCTGGAGTGCTGGGACTAGCGGGTGGGGGACCCAGTACTTC.

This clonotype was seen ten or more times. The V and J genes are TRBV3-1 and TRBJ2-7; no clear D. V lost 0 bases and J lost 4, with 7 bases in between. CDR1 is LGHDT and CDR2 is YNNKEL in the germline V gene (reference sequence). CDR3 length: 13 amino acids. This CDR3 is CASSQDLTYEQYF. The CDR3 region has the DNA TGTGCCAGCAGCCAAGATTTAACATACGAGCAGTACTTC.

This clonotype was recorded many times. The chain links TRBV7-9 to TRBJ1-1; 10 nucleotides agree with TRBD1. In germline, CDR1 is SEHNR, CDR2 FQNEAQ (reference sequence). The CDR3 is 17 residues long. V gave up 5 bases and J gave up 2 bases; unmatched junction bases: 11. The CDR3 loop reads CASSPKSGTGDNTEAFF. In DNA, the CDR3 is TGTGCCAGCAGCCCAAAGTCCGGGACAGGGGATAACACTGAAGCTTTCTTT.

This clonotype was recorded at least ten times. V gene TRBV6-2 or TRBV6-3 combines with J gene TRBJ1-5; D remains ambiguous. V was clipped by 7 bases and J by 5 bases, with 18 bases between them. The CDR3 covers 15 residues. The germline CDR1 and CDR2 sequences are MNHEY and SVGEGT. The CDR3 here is CASTNDGEEDQPQHF. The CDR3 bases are TGTGCCAGCACCAACGACGGGGAGGAGGATCAGCCCCAGCATTTT.

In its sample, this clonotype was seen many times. Written as DNA, the CDR3 is TGTGCCAGCAGTCCACGCCCCGGGACAGGGAGGGTGCAGTACTTC. It codes for CASSPRPGTGRVQYF. The V and J genes are TRBV28 and TRBJ2-7; 9 nucleotides agree with TRBD1. The CDR3 extends over 15 amino acids. V lost 5 bases and J lost 9; bases outside the gene matches: 14. Germline CDR1 and CDR2: MDHEN and SYDVKM.

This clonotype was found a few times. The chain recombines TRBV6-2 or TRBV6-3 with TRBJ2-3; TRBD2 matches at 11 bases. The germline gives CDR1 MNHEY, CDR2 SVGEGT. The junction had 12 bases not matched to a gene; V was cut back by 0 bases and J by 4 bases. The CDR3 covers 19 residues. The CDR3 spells CASSYSITSGRGRADTQYF. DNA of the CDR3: TGTGCCAGCAGTTACTCTATCACTAGCGGGAGAGGGAGGGCAGATACGCAGTATTTT.